The rows below give T cell receptor beta chains drawn from one sample of a study of Graves' ophthalmopathy and Graves' hyperthyroidism. MiXCR, applied by TCRdb to the multiplex PCR reads, yields one record per CDR3 protein. The data show 400,000 or so distinct CDR3 sequences, less than 20% seen once. The sequencing sample was made of peripheral blood. These receptors originate from a woman aged 18 to 35 with stable Graves' hyperthyroidism. Each CDR3 is given with its conserved first and last residue. Fields, in order: clone size, J gene, D gene, V gene, CDR3 protein, CDR3 DNA. A D gene is named only where the DNA matches it firmly. Clone size is shown for a subset of rows, as once, few, many or a class of expanded clone.

many | TRBJ2-4 | - | TRBV6-2/TRBV6-3 | CASRPMLLSEEYF | TGTGCCAGTCGGCCAATGCTACTTAGCGAGGAGTACTTC
many | TRBJ2-5 | TRBD1 | TRBV11-2 | CASSSTGEWETQYF | TGTGCCAGCAGCTCCACAGGGGAGTGGGAGACCCAGTACTTC
many | TRBJ2-6 | TRBD2 | TRBV6-1 | CASSQLAGVGSSGANVLTF | TGTGCCAGCAGTCAACTAGCGGGGGTTGGGAGCTCTGGGGCCAACGTCCTGACTTTC
- | TRBJ2-2 | - | TRBV19 | CASMVAGGTGELFF | TGTGCCAGTATGGTGGCAGGGGGGACCGGGGAGCTGTTTTTT
many | TRBJ1-5 | TRBD1 | TRBV11-2 | CASSPTGVHQPQHF | TGTGCCAGCAGCCCAACAGGGGTACATCAGCCCCAGCATTTT
- | TRBJ1-2 | TRBD1 | TRBV12-3/TRBV12-4 | CASSRTGGKSYTF | TGTGCCAGCAGCAGGACAGGGGGCAAGAGCTACACCTTC
many | TRBJ2-7 | - | TRBV6-2/TRBV6-3 | CASSYLATDYEQYF | TGTGCCAGCAGTTACTTGGCCACTGACTACGAGCAGTACTTC
- | TRBJ2-5 | TRBD2 | TRBV12-3/TRBV12-4 | CASSPHRGGRETQYF | TGTGCCAGCAGTCCGCACCGGGGGGGCCGGGAGACCCAGTACTTC
many | TRBJ1-2 | - | TRBV20-1 | CSATGNYGYTF | TGCAGTGCAACGGGGAACTATGGCTACACCTTC
few | TRBJ2-7 | TRBD1 | TRBV7-7 | CASSHGQDYEQYF | TGTGCTAGCAGCCATGGACAGGACTACGAGCAGTACTTC
many | TRBJ2-7 | TRBD2 | TRBV12-3/TRBV12-4 | CASSPNAGGVYEQYF | TGTGCCAGCAGTCCTAATGCGGGGGGGGTCTACGAGCAGTACTTC
many | TRBJ1-5 | - | TRBV12-3/TRBV12-4 | CASRLGAGNQPQHF | TGTGCCAGCAGGCTAGGGGCAGGGAATCAGCCCCAGCATTTT
many | TRBJ1-1 | - | TRBV2 | CASSGLGGEAFF | TGTGCCAGCAGTGGGTTGGGCGGTGAAGCTTTCTTT
many | TRBJ1-1 | - | TRBV24-1 | CATRPGRGNTEAFF | TGTGCCACCAGACCGGGCAGGGGGAACACTGAAGCTTTCTTT
many | TRBJ1-2 | TRBD1 | TRBV11-3 | CASSSITGAVSGMGYGYTF | TGTGCCAGCAGCTCCATAACAGGGGCCGTGTCTGGTATGGGGTATGGCTACACCTTC
many | TRBJ2-5 | TRBD2 | TRBV11-2 | CASSSMFGRRGWETQYF | TGTGCCAGCAGCTCCATGTTTGGGCGGCGGGGGTGGGAGACCCAGTACTTC
few | TRBJ1-2 | - | TRBV12-3/TRBV12-4 | CASTRQARYGYTF | TGTGCCAGCACGAGACAGGCGCGATATGGCTACACCTTC
- | TRBJ2-3 | TRBD1 | TRBV5-1 | CASSLEGAVDTQYF | TGCGCCAGCAGCTTGGAGGGGGCGGTAGATACGCAGTATTTT
- | TRBJ2-7 | TRBD2 | TRBV13 | CASSLGQLAGPYEQYF | TGTGCCAGCAGCTTAGGTCAACTAGCGGGACCCTACGAGCAGTACTTC
many | TRBJ1-1 | - | TRBV7-8 | CASSLERQGSAFF | TGTGCCAGCAGCTTAGAGAGGCAGGGCTCGGCTTTCTTT
many | TRBJ1-1 | - | TRBV19 | CASSIPGARQFEAFF | TGTGCCAGTAGTATTCCGGGGGCTCGGCAGTTCGAAGCTTTCTTT
many | TRBJ1-2 | - | TRBV6-5 | CASRTAGYYGYTF | TGTGCCAGCAGGACCGCGGGGTACTATGGCTACACCTTC
many | TRBJ2-7 | - | TRBV2 | CASTSDTYEQYF | TGTGCCAGCACCTCAGACACCTACGAGCAGTACTTC
many | TRBJ2-7 | - | TRBV20-1 | CSARDVRGLTYEQYF | TGCAGTGCTAGAGATGTGCGGGGGCTCACCTACGAGCAGTACTTC
- | TRBJ2-5 | - | TRBV12-3/TRBV12-4 | CASSFGGPETQYF | TGTGCCAGCAGTTTCGGGGGCCCCGAGACCCAGTACTTC
many | TRBJ2-5 | TRBD2 | TRBV7-2 | CASSFQAGGETQYF | TGTGCCAGCAGTTTTCAAGCGGGGGGAGAGACCCAGTACTTC
many | TRBJ1-5 | - | TRBV9 | CASSVGPGGNQPQHF | TGTGCCAGCAGCGTAGGCCCCGGGGGCAATCAGCCCCAGCATTTT
many | TRBJ2-7 | - | TRBV6-1 | CASSEVLTGVNEQYF | TGTGCCAGCAGTGAAGTGTTGACAGGTGTCAACGAGCAGTACTTC
few | TRBJ1-5 | - | TRBV3-1 | CASSQAGRRPQHF | TGTGCCAGCAGCCAGGCCGGACGAAGGCCCCAGCATTTT
many | TRBJ2-7 | - | TRBV10-3 | CAISEVLGPARPYEQYF | TGTGCCATCAGTGAAGTCTTGGGACCCGCCAGGCCCTACGAGCAGTACTTC
many | TRBJ2-2 | - | TRBV4-1 | CASSQWAGTKDGELFF | TGCGCCAGCAGCCAATGGGCCGGGACAAAGGACGGGGAGCTGTTTTTT
many | TRBJ1-2 | - | TRBV29-1 | CSVYVAGGYTF | TGCAGCGTATATGTGGCTGGTGGCTACACCTTC
many | TRBJ2-2 | - | TRBV24-1 | CATSAGGPNTGELFF | TGTGCCACCAGTGCAGGGGGGCCGAACACCGGGGAGCTGTTTTTT